The clone carrying this T cell receptor (beta chain) was seen just once. The CDR3 extends over 16 amino acids. Germline assignment: CDR1 MDHEN and CDR2 SYDVKM. Trimming cost V 7 bases and J 5 bases; bases outside gene matches: 13. The sample is drawn from a study of control samples from healthy donors and cancer patients. Method: immunoSEQ multiplex PCR; TCRdb's copy keeps in-frame clones and lacks some. The repertoire holds 100,000 to 150,000 clones, with 85% to 95% as singletons. The clonotype originates from a man aged 50 or older with head and neck cancer. Specimen: PBMCs. The J gene is TRBJ2-2, the V gene TRBV28; 7 nucleotides line up with TRBD1. CDR3 DNA sequence: TGTGCCAGCATTTGGAGGAACAGGGGAATTACCGGGGAGCTGTTTTTT. Its translation: CASIWRNRGITGELFF.